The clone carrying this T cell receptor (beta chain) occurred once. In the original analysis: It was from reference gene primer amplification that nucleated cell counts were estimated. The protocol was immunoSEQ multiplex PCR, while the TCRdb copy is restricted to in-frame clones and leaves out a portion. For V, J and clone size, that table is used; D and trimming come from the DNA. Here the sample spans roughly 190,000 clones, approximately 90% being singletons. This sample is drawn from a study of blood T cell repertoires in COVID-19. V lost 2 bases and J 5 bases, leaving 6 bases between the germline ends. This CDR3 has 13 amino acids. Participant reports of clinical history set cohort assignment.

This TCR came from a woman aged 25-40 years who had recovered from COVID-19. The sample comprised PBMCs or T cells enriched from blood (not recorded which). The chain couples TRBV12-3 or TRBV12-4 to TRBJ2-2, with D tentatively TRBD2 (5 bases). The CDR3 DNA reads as TGTGCCAGCAGTTTACGCGGGACCGGGGAGCTGTTTTTT. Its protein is CASSLRGTGELFF.